This TCR beta chain was recovered during a study of T cell repertoires in cytomegalovirus infection. Overall study context: Public signatures in TCR beta pointed to CMV infection and matching HLA type.

Study observations and caveats: The study found HLA-C-restricted CMV-specific TCR beta clonotypes dominating the ex vivo response. The cumulative frequency of public TCR beta families distinguished individuals who carried CMV together with the relevant HLA.

TCRdb re-called the reads through MiXCR, storing one row per CDR3 protein. Here the sample spans about 490,000 distinct CDR3 sequences, 16% being singletons. The trim removed 5 bases at V and 4 bases at J, leaving 7 bases unmatched. Germline V CDR1 and CDR2: KGHDR, SFDVKD. The CDR3 runs 17 residues. This clonotype was found a few times. What it binds is not known. Sequencing used CD8+ T cells from PBMCs. The clonotype was recovered from a human donor in good health (CMV status not recorded). Some clones in this sample may be carry-over from other donors' samples. This rearrangement joins TRBV24-1 to TRBJ2-3, with TRBD2 matching over 14 bases. This chain's CDR3 is CATSVPGLAGVSDTQYF. CDR3 DNA: TGTGCCACCAGTGTTCCGGGACTAGCGGGAGTTTCAGATACGCAGTATTTT.